Listed here are 16 T cell receptor beta chains from one sample, sequenced in a study of Tregs in tolerant kidney transplant recipients. The repertoire was sequenced with immunoSEQ multiplex PCR; TCRdb's copy has only in-frame clones and lacks some. Found here are approximately 30,000 clones; the top ten clones hold less than 2%. Mixed chimerism was transient after nonmyeloablative marrow transplants from related graft donors. The sequenced sample was CD4+ T cells from blood (PBMCs), obtained 24 months after the transplant. All receptors derive from a human patient who received a combined kidney and bone marrow transplant. A subset of T cells may come from the graft donor.

In regard to this clone: Coverage ceases 3 residues before the CDR3 finishes, and the germline J gene fills in the end. This chain links TRBV6-1 with TRBJ2-7; weak D call: TRBD2 (6 bases). The length of the CDR3 is 13 residues. Looked up from germline, CDR1 is MNHNS and CDR2 is SASEGT. The V gene lost 2 bases and the J gene lost 4 bases, with 9 bases spanning the gap. The CDR3: CASSERGRYEQYF. The CDR3 bases that were read are TGTGCCAGCAGTGAACGGGGGAGGTACGAG.

Of note for this clone: Read coverage stops 3 residues before the CDR3 terminus; the germline J gene supplies the remainder. This chain links TRBV28 with TRBJ2-2, with D possibly matching TRBD2 (6 bases). The CDR3 spans 16 residues. The germline gives CDR1 MDHEN, CDR2 SYDVKM. Trimming cost V 7 bases and J 1 base, with 16 bases left between them. The CDR3 sequence is CASTPVVAENTGELFF. The covered CDR3 bases are TGTGCCAGCACCCCCGTGGTAGCGGAGAACACCGGGGAG.

As to this clone: Read data end 3 residues before the CDR3 end; the end is taken from the germline J gene. The chain recombines TRBV5-1 with TRBJ2-7; D is perhaps TRBD2 (7 bases). This CDR3 contains 15 residues. V was pared by 7 bases and J by 3 bases, with 20 bases between. Germline V gene sequence: CDR1 SGHRS, CDR2 YFSETQ. CDR3 sequence reads: CASRPGAGAHYEQYF. The part of the CDR3 DNA that was read is TGCGCCAGCCGACCGGGGGCGGGGGCACACTACGAG.

Worth noting for this clone: The CDR3 end falls 3 residues outside the read, so it is completed with the germline J gene. The rearrangement uses TRBV6-2 or TRBV6-3 and TRBJ2-2, with D maybe TRBD1 (6 bases). The CDR3 covers 16 residues. Germline CDR1 reads MNHEY; CDR2 reads SVGEGT. V lost 5 bases, J lost 0 bases, and 13 bases lay in between. The covered CDR3 bases are TGTGCCAGCAGTGCTGACAGGCCCCCGAACACCGGGGAG. It codes for CASSADRPPNTGE. The complete CDR3 reads CASSADRPPNTGELFF.

For this clone: The read falls 3 residues short of the CDR3 end, and the missing part is taken from the germline J gene. The chain employs TRBV10-3 and TRBJ2-7; perhaps D is TRBD1 or TRBD2 (5 bases each). This CDR3 is built from 15 residues. V was trimmed by 2 bases and J by 0 bases, leaving 11 bases between them. Germline assignment: CDR1 ENHRY and CDR2 SYGVKD. The sequenced CDR3 bases are TGTGCCATCAGTGAGCCCGAGGGGAGCTCCTACGAG. Translating it yields CAISEPEGSSYE. The CDR3 reads in full as CAISEPEGSSYEQYF.

About this clone itself: Read sequence stops 3 residues before the CDR3 end, and the germline J gene provides the missing end. This chain links TRBV18 with TRBJ2-1, with 8 bases that match TRBD2. The CDR3 spans 14 residues. The V gene's germline CDR1 is KGHSH and CDR2 LQKENI. Trimming removed 4 bases from V and 7 bases from J; junction bases left unmatched: 6. The CDR3 loop is CASSLGTSGNEQFF. Incomplete CDR3 DNA: TGTGCCAGCTCACTCGGGACTAGTGGAAATGAG.

Notes on this clone: Sequencing ends 3 residues short of the CDR3 end; the germline J gene provides the rest. The gene calls are TRBV10-3 and TRBJ2-5; D gene unclear. Germline V gene sequence: CDR1 ENHRY, CDR2 SYGVKD. The CDR3 extends over 10 amino acids. V was trimmed by 10 bases and J by 1 base, leaving 4 bases between them. The CDR3 sequence: CATGQETQYF. The sequenced CDR3 bases are TGTGCCACCGGCCAAGAGACC.

Comment on this clone: The read finishes 3 residues shy of the CDR3 end, and the germline J gene is used to complete it. V is TRBV30 and J is TRBJ2-2, with a possible D match to TRBD1 (5 bases). The CDR3 extends over 13 amino acids. The V end lost 2 bases, the J end lost 6 bases, and 10 bases lay between the germline ends. Germline CDR1 is GTSNPN and CDR2 is SVGIG (reference sequence). The CDR3 reads CAWSNQGSGELFF. Partial CDR3 DNA: TGTGCCTGGAGTAACCAGGGATCCGGGGAG.

Turning to this clone: The read stops 3 residues short of the end of the CDR3; the missing end is completed from the germline J gene. The V call is TRBV5-5, the J call TRBJ2-7, with TRBD2 identical over 8 bases. This CDR3 contains 13 residues. The germline CDR1 and CDR2 sequences are SGHKS and YYEKEE (reference sequence). V lost 4 bases and J lost 4; bases outside the gene matches: 4. The CDR3 DNA, read in part, is TGTGCCAGCAGCCCGGGGGGGAGTTACGAG. Amino acid sequence: CASSPGGSYE. The entire CDR3 protein is CASSPGGSYEQYF.

Of note for this clone: The CDR3 is cut off 3 residues early in the read; its end comes from the germline J gene. V usage is TRBV6-1 and J usage is TRBJ2-5; D possibly corresponds to TRBD1 (6 bases). In germline, CDR1 is MNHNS, CDR2 SASEGT. The V and J ends lost 3 bases and 0 bases respectively, with 14 bases between them. CDR3 length: 16 residues. Here the CDR3 reads CASSERGRTYQETQYF. The sequenced CDR3 bases are TGTGCCAGCAGTGAGAGGGGGAGAACCTACCAAGAGACC.

Note on this clone: The read terminates 3 residues ahead of where the CDR3 ends, so the germline J gene completes it. This rearrangement joins TRBV30 to TRBJ2-5; a weak D match, TRBD2 (7 bases). Germline CDR1 reads GTSNPN; CDR2 reads SVGIG (reference sequence). Trimming removed 1 base at V and 5 bases at J, with 11 bases between. The CDR3 runs to 13 residues. CDR3 sequence reads: CAWSEGRGETQYF. The part of the CDR3 DNA that was read is TGTGCCTGGAGTGAAGGGAGGGGGGAGACC.

By frequency, this clone is medium-sized. Sequencing ends 3 residues short of the CDR3 end; the germline J gene provides the rest. This rearrangement joins TRBV5-6 to TRBJ2-5; 9 bases line up with TRBD1. V lost 4 bases and J lost 2; bases outside the gene matches: 3. Germline V gene lookup returns CDR1 SGHDT and CDR2 YYEEEE. This CDR3 is built from 14 residues. CDR3 sequence: CASSRGTGQETQYF. The sequenced part of the CDR3 DNA is TGTGCCAGCAGCAGAGGGACAGGGCAAGAGACC.

In the case of this clone: The missing CDR3 end, 3 residues past where the read stops, is filled in from the germline J gene. This chain links TRBV2 with TRBJ1-5; no reliable D call. CDR1 and CDR2 from the germline V gene are SNHLY and FYNNEI. Deletions cut 7 bases from V and 0 bases from J, with 16 bases between. The CDR3 is 16 residues long. This CDR3 is CASTGSDLYSNQPQHF. The part of the CDR3 DNA that was read is TGTGCCAGCACAGGTTCAGACCTTTATAGCAATCAGCCC.

In regard to this clone: The DNA ends 3 residues before the CDR3 does, and the rest of the CDR3 is filled in from the germline J gene. The V and J genes are TRBV20-1 and TRBJ2-5; 11 nucleotides align to TRBD1. Germline assignment: CDR1 DFQATT and CDR2 SNEGSKA (reference sequence). This CDR3 is 15 amino acids long. After removal of 0 bases from V and 6 bases from J, the junction contained 6 bases not matched to a gene. Incomplete CDR3 DNA: TGCAGTGCTAGAGATACGGGACAGGGGGTAAAGACC. This gives the protein CSARDTGQGVKT. The complete CDR3 sequence is CSARDTGQGVKTQYF.

This clone ranks as medium-sized (0.01 to 0.1%) in terms of frequency. The CDR3: CSARGGGENTEAFF. The sequenced part of the CDR3 DNA is TGCAGTGCTAGGGGAGGGGGGGAGAACACTGAA. The rearrangement uses TRBV20-1 and TRBJ1-1; TRBD1 might be the D (6 bases). The sequenced fragment ends 3 residues before the CDR3 boundary, so the rest is inferred from the germline J gene. Trimming stripped 3 bases from V and 1 base from J, with 12 bases between. From germline, CDR1 is DFQATT and CDR2 SNEGSKA (reference sequence). The CDR3 length is 14 residues.

To note about this clone: The read comes to an end 3 residues before the CDR3 does, leaving the germline J gene to fill in the end. The chain carries TRBV20-1 and TRBJ1-2, with TRBD1 matching over 11 bases. Trimming at V came to 3 bases and at J to 4 bases, leaving 7 bases not matched to a gene. In germline, CDR1 is DFQATT, CDR2 SNEGSKA (reference sequence). The CDR3 has 15 amino acids. The sequenced CDR3 bases are TGCAGTGCTAGTCCCGGACAGGGGGCTAGCTATGGC. Translating gives CSASPGQGASYG. The whole CDR3 reads CSASPGQGASYGYTF.